Following are 24 T cell receptor beta chains from one sample sequenced in a study of shared clonotypes between healthy human individuals. The table came from immunoSEQ multiplex PCR; TCRdb's copy has only in-frame clones and leaves some out. Of around 510,000 clones in the sample, roughly 79% were seen once. Sample: PBMCs. The receptor set was obtained from a middle-aged woman in good health. Some clones in this sample may be carry-over from other donors' samples.

This clone was seen at least ten times. Other DNA sequences from this sample encode an identical CDR3 as well. The chain recombines TRBV6-1 with TRBJ1-3, with D unclear. Trimming shortened V by 10 bases and J by 0 bases, and 7 bases separated the two germline ends. Per the germline V gene, CDR1 is MNHNS and CDR2 is SASEGT. The CDR3 consists of 12 residues. The CDR3 DNA sequence: TGTGCCACCCACAGCTCTGGAAACACCATATATTTT. Translation: CATHSSGNTIYF.

This clone was picked up one time. The chain is built from TRBV5-1 and TRBJ1-1; D is unclear. The CDR3 is 14 residues long. The germline V and J ends were trimmed by 0 bases and 4 bases, with 10 bases remaining between them. Per germline, CDR1 SGHRS and CDR2 YFSETQ. The CDR3 DNA sequence: TGCGCCAGCAGCTTGGCCTCGGGGAGCACTGAAGCTTTCTTT. Protein: CASSLASGSTEAFF.

The J gene is TRBJ2-2, the V gene TRBV9, with D perhaps given as TRBD1 or TRBD2 (5 bases each). The CDR3 extends over 14 amino acids. With 3 bases removed from V and 9 bases from J, the gap between germline ends came to 15 bases. The V gene's germline CDR1 is SGDLS and CDR2 YYNGEE. For the CDR3, the DNA is TGTGCCAGCAGCGCTCGGGGCGATGAGCGGGAGCTGTTTTTT. Translated, it gives CASSARGDERELFF. Drawing the rest from reference TRBV9 and TRBJ2-2, the complete variable domain is DSGVTQTPKHLITATGQRVTLRCSPRSGDLSVYWYQQSLDQGLQFLIQYYNGEERAKGNILERFSAQQFPDLHSELNLSSLELGDSALYFCASSARGDERELFFGEGSRLTVL.

This clone has a handful of counts. The chain combines TRBV28 with TRBJ2-7, with 11 bases identical to TRBD1. Germline assignment: CDR1 MDHEN and CDR2 SYDVKM. The trim removed 6 bases at V and 9 bases at J, leaving 10 bases unmatched. CDR3 size: 14 residues. The CDR3, as DNA: TGTGCCAGCAGCCCCGGGACAGGGGGTTCGCGGCAGTACTTC. Translation: CASSPGTGGSRQYF. Full variable domain (outside the CDR3, taken from reference TRBV28 and TRBJ2-7): DVKVTQSSRYLVKRTGEKVFLECVQDMDHENMFWYRQDPGLGLRLIYFSYDVKMKEKGDIPEGYSVSREKKERFSLILESASTNQTSMYLCASSPGTGGSRQYFGPGTRLTVT.

V gene TRBV18 combines with J gene TRBJ1-1; TRBD1 matches 9 bases. Looked up from germline, CDR1 is KGHSH and CDR2 is LQKENI. The CDR3 loop spans 16 amino acids. V shed 3 bases, J shed 5 bases, and the junction held 10 bases outside the gene matches. CDR3 in amino acids: CASSPGQQGAGTEAFF. CDR3 coding DNA: TGTGCCAGCTCACCCGGCCAACAGGGGGCGGGAACTGAAGCTTTCTTT. Full variable domain (remainder filled in from reference TRBV18 and TRBJ1-1): NAGVMQNPRHLVRRRGQEARLRCSPMKGHSHVYWYRQLPEEGLKFMVYLQKENIIDESGMPKERFSAEFPKEGPSILRIQQVVRGDSAAYFCASSPGQQGAGTEAFFGQGTRLTVV.

This chain connects TRBV18 to TRBJ2-7; possibly TRBD1 for D (6 bases). With 4 bases removed from V and 2 bases from J, the gap between germline ends came to 12 bases. Germline CDR1 is KGHSH and CDR2 is LQKENI. This CDR3 spans 14 amino acids. In DNA form, the CDR3 reads TGTGCCAGCTCACTCGACGGGACACCCTACGAGCAGTACTTC. Translated, it gives CASSLDGTPYEQYF.

CDR3: CAISAGTGRGYSNQPQHF. The CDR3 DNA reads TGTGCCATCAGCGCGGGAACAGGCCGCGGATATAGCAATCAGCCCCAGCATTTT. The V call is TRBV10-3, the J call TRBJ1-5, with a tentative D call TRBD1 (5 bases). CDR3 length: 18 residues. Germline CDR1 ENHRY, CDR2 SYGVKD. Trimming pared 6 bases from V and 0 bases from J, leaving 21 bases between.

This clone was picked up a small number of times. This chain joins TRBV27 and TRBJ1-2; TRBD1 aligns across 7 bases. Unmatched junction bases numbered 11, after V lost 2 bases and J lost 8 bases. Germline V CDR1 and CDR2: MNHEY, SMNVEV (reference sequence). CDR3 length: 15 amino acids. DNA of the CDR3: TGTGCCAGCAGTTTAAGGTACAGGGGAGGAGGGGGCTACACCTTC. It yields the protein CASSLRYRGGGGYTF.

This chain links TRBV7-9 with TRBJ1-1; D is ambiguous. The CDR3 spans 15 residues. Trimming removed 5 bases from V and 6 bases from J, with 19 bases in between. The V gene's germline CDR1 is SEHNR and CDR2 FQNEAQ (reference sequence). CDR3 nucleotide sequence: TGTGCCAGCAGCCGCCTCGAATTCTTTAGGGCTGAAGCTTTCTTT. Residues: CASSRLEFFRAEAFF.

A single count supports this clone. V and J are TRBV6-1 and TRBJ2-7, with D unclear. Germline assignment: CDR1 MNHNS and CDR2 SASEGT. The CDR3 spans 14 residues. Between the trimmed V and J ends, which lost 6 bases and 4 bases, there was a span of 16 bases. The CDR3: CASRGLGDTYEQYF. CDR3 bases: TGTGCCAGCAGGGGGTTGGGTGATACGTACGAGCAGTACTTC.

As for this clone: The sample carries other DNA sequences with the same CDR3. The V and J genes are TRBV19 and TRBJ2-7, with 13 positions matching TRBD2. The germline V gene has CDR1 LNHDA and CDR2 SQIVND (reference sequence). Trimming took 1 base from V and 4 from J; bases not matched to a gene: 1. This CDR3 has 15 amino acids. The CDR3 reads CASSIGTSGSYEQYF. As DNA, the CDR3 is TGTGCCAGTAGTATAGGGACTAGCGGGAGTTACGAGCAGTACTTC.

Worth noting for this clone: Given a much more abundant clone one base away, this may be a read error. This chain joins TRBV29-1 and TRBJ2-7; D is perhaps TRBD1 or TRBD2 (6 bases each). The germline V gene encodes CDR1 SQVTM and CDR2 ANQGSEA. The CDR3 extends over 12 amino acids. The CDR3 sequence: CSIERGAGEQYF. CDR3 in DNA: TGCAGCATTGAGAGGGGGGCTGGGGAGCAGTACTTC.

For this clone: The same CDR3 also results from other DNA sequences found in this sample. The chain links TRBV30 to TRBJ1-4, with no clear D. Looked up from germline, CDR1 is GTSNPN and CDR2 is SVGIG (reference sequence). V was shortened by 3 bases and J by 4 bases, with 15 bases between the two germline ends. This CDR3 has 15 residues. The CDR3 DNA reads as TGTGCCTGGAGCGCACTACGGCGGAGTAATGAAAAACTGTTTTTT. Amino acid sequence: CAWSALRRSNEKLFF.

The gene calls are TRBV11-3 and TRBJ2-7; 9 bases map to TRBD2. CDR3 size: 17 residues. The V and J ends lost 3 bases and 0 bases, in that order; junction bases with no gene match: 9. Germline values: CDR1 SGHNT, CDR2 YENEEA. This chain's CDR3 is CASSFLAGEGTSYEQYF. CDR3 bases: TGTGCCAGCAGCTTTTTAGCGGGGGAGGGGACCTCCTACGAGCAGTACTTC.

The chain employs TRBV18 and TRBJ2-7; D is unclear. In germline, CDR1 is KGHSH, CDR2 LQKENI. V was trimmed by 6 bases and J by 3 bases, leaving 9 bases between them. The length of the CDR3 is 12 residues. CDR3 in amino acids: CASSQDGYEQYF. DNA of the CDR3: TGTGCCAGCTCCCAGGACGGCTACGAGCAGTACTTC.

This clone was observed once. The rearrangement joins TRBV28 to TRBJ2-1, with a weak D call TRBD2 (6 bases). V shed 6 bases and J shed 4 bases, with 13 bases lying between them. The CDR3 contains 14 residues. The V gene's germline CDR1 is MDHEN and CDR2 SYDVKM. Written as DNA, the CDR3 is TGTGCCAGCAGCCCAGCGGGTTCATACAATGAGCAGTTCTTC. The encoded protein is CASSPAGSYNEQFF.

The chain links TRBV5-4 to TRBJ2-7; TRBD1 aligns across 11 bases. This CDR3 is 15 amino acids long. The junction had 8 bases not matched to a gene; V was cut back by 5 bases and J by 4 bases. The V gene's germline CDR1 is SGHNT and CDR2 YYREEE (reference sequence). The CDR3 here is CASSPGQGAQYEQYF. The CDR3 DNA reads as TGTGCCAGCAGTCCTGGACAGGGGGCGCAGTACGAGCAGTACTTC.

This clone occurred a few times. The V gene is TRBV30, the J gene TRBJ1-6; TRBD1 is a possible D gene (6 bases). The V gene lost 0 bases and the J gene lost 9 bases, with 12 bases spanning the gap. The CDR3 totals 14 residues. Per germline, CDR1 GTSNPN and CDR2 SVGIG (reference sequence). The CDR3: CAWSVIQGGSPLHF. The CDR3 bases are TGTGCCTGGAGTGTTATACAGGGTGGTTCACCCCTCCACTTT.

The chain links TRBV11-2 to TRBJ2-5; 8 bases are shared with TRBD1. After removal of 0 bases from V and 3 bases from J, the junction contained 6 bases not matched to a gene. Germline V gene sequence: CDR1 SGHAT, CDR2 FQNNGV. CDR3 length: 16 residues. Written as DNA, the CDR3 is TGTGCCAGCAGCTTAGAATTACGACAGGGGAAAGAGACCCAGTACTTC. Amino acid sequence: CASSLELRQGKETQYF.

This sequence joins TRBV2 and TRBJ2-1; D ambiguous. V was shortened by 5 bases and J by 8 bases, with 10 bases between the two germline ends. The germline CDR1 and CDR2 sequences are SNHLY and FYNNEI. CDR3 length equals 12 residues. CDR3 sequence: CASSKVIDEQFF. The CDR3 nucleotides read TGTGCCAGCAGTAAAGTCATTGATGAGCAGTTCTTC.

The chain has TRBV7-3 and TRBJ2-6; D call uncertain. CDR3 length equals 14 residues. Germline values: CDR1 SGHTA, CDR2 FQGTGA. Trimming removed 4 bases from V and 1 base from J, with 5 bases in between. The CDR3 nucleotides read TGTGCCAGCAGCTCGGCGTCTGGGGCCAACGTCCTGACTTTC. Its protein product is CASSSASGANVLTF.

This chain joins TRBV5-6 and TRBJ1-1; TRBD1 agrees at 10 bases. J was trimmed by 1 base and V by 3 bases; bases with no gene match: 0. Germline-derived CDR1 and CDR2 are SGHDT and YYEEEE. This CDR3 spans 14 amino acids. In nucleotides, the CDR3 is TGTGCCAGCAGCTGGGACAGGGGGAACACTGAAGCTTTCTTT. This encodes CASSWDRGNTEAFF. The variable domain in full, completed from reference TRBV5-6 and TRBJ1-1, reads DAGVTQSPTHLIKTRGQQVTLRCSPKSGHDTVSWYQQALGQGPQFIFQYYEEEERQRGNFPDRFSGHQFPNYSSELNVNALLLGDSALYLCASSWDRGNTEAFFGQGTRLTVV.

A word on this clone: Other nucleotide sequences from this sample produce the same CDR3. The chain has TRBV5-4 and TRBJ2-7; maybe TRBD2 (5 bases). V dropped 0 bases and J dropped 4 bases, with 8 bases sitting between them. The germline gives CDR1 SGHNT, CDR2 YYREEE (reference sequence). This CDR3 has 13 residues. Here the CDR3 DNA reads TGTGCCAGCAGCTTGGCCGCGGGTTACGAGCAGTACTTC. This codes for CASSLAAGYEQYF.

V is TRBV5-6 and J is TRBJ2-4; 13 bases line up with TRBD2. Germline assignment: CDR1 SGHDT and CDR2 YYEEEE. This CDR3 region has 17 residues. V was clipped by 4 bases and J by 7 bases; unmatched bases: 11. The CDR3 loop is CASSPTGLAGAENIQYF. Here the CDR3 DNA reads TGTGCCAGCAGCCCAACCGGACTAGCGGGAGCCGAGAACATTCAGTACTTC.